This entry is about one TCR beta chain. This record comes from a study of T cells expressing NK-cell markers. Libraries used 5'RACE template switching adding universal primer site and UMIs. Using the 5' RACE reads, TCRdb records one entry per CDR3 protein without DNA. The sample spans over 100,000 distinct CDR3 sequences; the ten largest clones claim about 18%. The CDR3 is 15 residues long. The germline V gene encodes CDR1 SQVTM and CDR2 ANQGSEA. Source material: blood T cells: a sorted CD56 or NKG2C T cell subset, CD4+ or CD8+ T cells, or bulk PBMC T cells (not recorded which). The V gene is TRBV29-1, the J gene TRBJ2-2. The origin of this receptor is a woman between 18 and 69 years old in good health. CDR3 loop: CSVESGLLNTGELFF.